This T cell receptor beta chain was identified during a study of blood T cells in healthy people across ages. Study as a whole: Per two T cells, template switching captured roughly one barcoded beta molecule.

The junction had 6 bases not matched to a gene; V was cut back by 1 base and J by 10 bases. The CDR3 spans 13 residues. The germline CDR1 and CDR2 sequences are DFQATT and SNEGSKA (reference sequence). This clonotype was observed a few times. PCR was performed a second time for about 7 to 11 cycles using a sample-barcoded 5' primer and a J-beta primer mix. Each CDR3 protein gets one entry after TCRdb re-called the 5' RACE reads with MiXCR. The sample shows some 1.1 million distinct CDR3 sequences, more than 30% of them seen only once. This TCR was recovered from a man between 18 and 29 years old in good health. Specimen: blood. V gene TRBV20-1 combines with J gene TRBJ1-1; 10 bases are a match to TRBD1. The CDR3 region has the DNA TGCAGTGCTAGAGGCCGGGACAGGGGATTAGCTTTCTTT. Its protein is CSARGRDRGLAFF.